This T cell receptor beta chain was sequenced during a study of shared clonotypes between healthy human individuals. Per germline, CDR1 LGHNA and CDR2 YSLEER. The CDR3 length is 14 residues. V was clipped by 7 bases and J by 6 bases; unmatched bases: 8. Sequencing was performed with immunoSEQ multiplex PCR; in TCRdb, only in-frame clones are kept and a portion is missing. The sample shows over 850,000 clones, around 78% of them seen only once. This sequence originates from a man aged 18 to 29 in good health. Some clones in this sample may be carry-over from other donors' samples. The chain employs TRBV4-3 and TRBJ1-4, with 7 positions matching TRBD1. Sequencing was done on a sample of memory CD4+ T cells from PBMCs. Subset defined: CD45RA-negative fraction. The CDR3 here is CASKAQGSDEKLFF. The CDR3 DNA is TGCGCCAGCAAAGCACAGGGGTCGGATGAAAAACTGTTTTTT.